This TCR beta chain was retrieved from a study of T cell responses to AZD1222 COVID-19 vaccine. Regarding the study as a whole: Reportedly, close to half of spike-specific TCRs are directed against unmutated variant regions. The sample set comprised mostly white British donors with more females, and clonal diversity was possibly underestimated.

Notes on this clone: The antigen is not known.

The CDR3 contains 16 residues. CDR1 is SNHLY, CDR2 FYNNEI, per germline. V lost 10 bases to trimming and J lost 1 base; unmatched junction nucleotides: 12. Produced via immunoSEQ multiplex PCR; TCRdb's table is partial and in-frame only. This sample has 150,000 to 160,000 clones, with approximately 87% found just once. The clonotype originates from an adult in good health. The rearrangement uses TRBV2 and TRBJ1-5; 8 positions match TRBD1. The sequencing used peripheral blood, collected on day 0 of MenACWY control vaccination. The CDR3: CATKDRGERSNQPQHF. CDR3 DNA sequence: TGTGCCACCAAAGACAGGGGTGAGAGGAGCAATCAGCCCCAGCATTTT.